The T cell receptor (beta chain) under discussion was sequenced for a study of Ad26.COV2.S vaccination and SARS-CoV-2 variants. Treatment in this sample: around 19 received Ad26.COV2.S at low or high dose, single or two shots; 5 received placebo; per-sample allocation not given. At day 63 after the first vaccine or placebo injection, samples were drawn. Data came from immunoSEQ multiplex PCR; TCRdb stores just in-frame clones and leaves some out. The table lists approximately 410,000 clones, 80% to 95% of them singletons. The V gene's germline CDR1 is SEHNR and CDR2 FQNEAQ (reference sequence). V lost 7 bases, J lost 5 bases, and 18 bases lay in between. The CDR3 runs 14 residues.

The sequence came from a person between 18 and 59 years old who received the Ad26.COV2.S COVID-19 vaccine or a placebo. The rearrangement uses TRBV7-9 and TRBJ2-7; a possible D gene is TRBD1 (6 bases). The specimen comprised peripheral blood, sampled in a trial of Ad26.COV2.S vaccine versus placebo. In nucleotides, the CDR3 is TGTGCCAGCACCATCCGGGACAACGAGGACGAGCAGTACTTC. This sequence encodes CASTIRDNEDEQYF.